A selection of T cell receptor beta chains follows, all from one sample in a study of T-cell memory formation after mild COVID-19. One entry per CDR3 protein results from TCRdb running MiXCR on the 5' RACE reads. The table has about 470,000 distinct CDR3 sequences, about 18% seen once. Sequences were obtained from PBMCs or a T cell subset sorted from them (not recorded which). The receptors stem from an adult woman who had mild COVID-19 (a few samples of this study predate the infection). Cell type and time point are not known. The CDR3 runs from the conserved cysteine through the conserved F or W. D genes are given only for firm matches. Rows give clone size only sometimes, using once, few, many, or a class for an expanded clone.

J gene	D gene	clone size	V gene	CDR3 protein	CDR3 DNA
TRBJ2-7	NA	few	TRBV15	CATSRQYIGQYF	TGTGCCACCAGCAGACAGTATATCGGGCAGTACTTC
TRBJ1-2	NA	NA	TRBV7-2	CASSVQGEAYGYTF	TGTGCCAGCAGCGTACAGGGAGAAGCCTATGGCTACACCTTC
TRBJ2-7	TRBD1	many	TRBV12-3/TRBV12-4	CASSTGQGGQYF	TGTGCCAGCAGTACAGGACAGGGCGGGCAGTACTTC
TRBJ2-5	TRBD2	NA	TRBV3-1	CASSQVAGEYTQYF	TGTGCCAGCAGCCAAGTCGCGGGAGAGTATACCCAGTACTTC
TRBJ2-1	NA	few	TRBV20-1	CSAINSYNEQFF	TGCAGTGCTATAAACTCCTACAATGAGCAGTTCTTC
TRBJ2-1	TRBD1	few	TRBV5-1	CASSSDRVADNEQFF	TGCGCCAGCAGCTCGGACAGGGTAGCGGACAATGAGCAGTTCTTC
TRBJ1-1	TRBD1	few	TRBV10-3	CAIQGDVRAGNTEAFF	TGTGCCATCCAGGGGGACGTCAGGGCGGGGAACACTGAAGCTTTCTTT
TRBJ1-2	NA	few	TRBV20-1	CSAREAASNYGYTF	TGCAGTGCTAGAGAGGCAGCCAGTAACTATGGCTACACCTTC
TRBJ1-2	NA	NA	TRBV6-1	CASTRQFYGYTF	TGTGCCAGCACGCGACAGTTCTATGGCTACACCTTC
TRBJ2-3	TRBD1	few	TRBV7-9	CASSPRPGQHYTDTQYF	TGTGCCAGCAGCCCTAGACCGGGACAGCACTACACAGATACGCAGTATTTT
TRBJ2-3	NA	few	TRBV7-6	CASSHVMVTDTQYF	TGTGCCAGCAGCCACGTAATGGTCACAGATACGCAGTATTTT
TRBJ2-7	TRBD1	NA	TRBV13	CASSPPPDRAEQYF	TGTGCCAGCAGCCCGCCCCCGGACAGGGCCGAGCAGTACTTC
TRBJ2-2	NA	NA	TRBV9	CASSVDGRGTGELFF	TGTGCCAGCAGCGTAGACGGTCGAGGCACCGGGGAGCTGTTTTTT
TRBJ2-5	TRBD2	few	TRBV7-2	CASSLGGSSGNQETQYF	TGTGCCAGCAGCTTAGGAGGGTCTAGCGGAAACCAAGAGACCCAGTACTTC
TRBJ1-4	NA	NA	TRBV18	CASSENREKLFF	TGTGCCAGCTCCGAAAACCGCGAAAAACTGTTTTTT
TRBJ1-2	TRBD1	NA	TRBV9	CASSGGTANYGYTF	TGTGCCAGCTCCGGGGGGACAGCAAACTATGGCTACACCTTC
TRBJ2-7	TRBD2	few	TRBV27	CASSFRLAGGTMKQYF	TGTGCCAGCAGTTTTCGGCTAGCGGGAGGTACTATGAAGCAGTACTTC
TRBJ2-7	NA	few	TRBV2	CASSEVTGTYEQYF	TGTGCCAGCAGTGAGGTCACAGGGACCTACGAGCAGTACTTC
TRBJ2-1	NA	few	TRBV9	CASSTPWEGGGENEQFF	TGTGCCAGCAGTACTCCCTGGGAGGGGGGCGGAGAGAATGAGCAGTTCTTC
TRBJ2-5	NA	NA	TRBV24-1	CATREGETQYF	TGTGCCACTAGGGAAGGGGAGACCCAGTACTTC
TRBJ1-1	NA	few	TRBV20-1	CSARALMGTEAFF	TGCAGTGCTAGAGCGTTAATGGGCACTGAAGCTTTCTTT
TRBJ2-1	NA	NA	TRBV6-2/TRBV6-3	CASAYPQRGTNEQFF	TGTGCCAGCGCATACCCCCAGAGGGGGACGAATGAGCAGTTCTTC
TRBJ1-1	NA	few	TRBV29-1	CSVEGTEAFF	TGCAGCGTTGAGGGTACTGAAGCTTTCTTT
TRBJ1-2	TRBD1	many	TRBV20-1	CSARPWTGSYGYTF	TGCAGTGCTAGACCCTGGACAGGAAGCTATGGCTACACCTTC
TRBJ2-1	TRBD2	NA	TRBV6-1	CASIGTSGSRDNEQFF	TGTGCCAGCATAGGGACTAGCGGGAGTCGGGACAATGAGCAGTTCTTC
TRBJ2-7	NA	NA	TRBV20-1	CSAVSGNYEQYF	TGCAGTGCTGTTAGCGGTAACTACGAGCAGTACTTC
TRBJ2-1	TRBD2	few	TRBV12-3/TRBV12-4	CASRTGLAASRSSYNEQFF	TGTGCCAGCAGGACTGGACTAGCGGCATCCCGAAGCTCCTACAATGAGCAGTTCTTC
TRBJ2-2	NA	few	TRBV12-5	CASGFDLDGNTGELFF	TGTGCTAGTGGTTTCGACCTGGACGGGAACACCGGGGAGCTGTTTTTT
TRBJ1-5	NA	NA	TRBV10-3	CAISEGQNNQPQHF	TGTGCCATCAGTGAAGGTCAGAACAATCAGCCCCAGCATTTT
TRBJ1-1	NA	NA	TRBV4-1	CASSHGLGAAEAFF	TGCGCCAGCAGCCATGGCCTCGGGGCAGCAGAAGCTTTCTTT
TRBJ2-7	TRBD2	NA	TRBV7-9	CASNQGRLAGGKSSYEQYF	TGTGCCAGCAACCAGGGCAGACTAGCGGGAGGGAAGAGCTCCTACGAGCAGTACTTC
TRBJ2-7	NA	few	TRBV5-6	CASSSLGTAYYEQYF	TGTGCCAGCAGCTCACTCGGGACGGCTTACTACGAGCAGTACTTC
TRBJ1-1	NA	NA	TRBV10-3	CAIMRENTEAFF	TGTGCCATCATGAGAGAGAACACTGAAGCTTTCTTT